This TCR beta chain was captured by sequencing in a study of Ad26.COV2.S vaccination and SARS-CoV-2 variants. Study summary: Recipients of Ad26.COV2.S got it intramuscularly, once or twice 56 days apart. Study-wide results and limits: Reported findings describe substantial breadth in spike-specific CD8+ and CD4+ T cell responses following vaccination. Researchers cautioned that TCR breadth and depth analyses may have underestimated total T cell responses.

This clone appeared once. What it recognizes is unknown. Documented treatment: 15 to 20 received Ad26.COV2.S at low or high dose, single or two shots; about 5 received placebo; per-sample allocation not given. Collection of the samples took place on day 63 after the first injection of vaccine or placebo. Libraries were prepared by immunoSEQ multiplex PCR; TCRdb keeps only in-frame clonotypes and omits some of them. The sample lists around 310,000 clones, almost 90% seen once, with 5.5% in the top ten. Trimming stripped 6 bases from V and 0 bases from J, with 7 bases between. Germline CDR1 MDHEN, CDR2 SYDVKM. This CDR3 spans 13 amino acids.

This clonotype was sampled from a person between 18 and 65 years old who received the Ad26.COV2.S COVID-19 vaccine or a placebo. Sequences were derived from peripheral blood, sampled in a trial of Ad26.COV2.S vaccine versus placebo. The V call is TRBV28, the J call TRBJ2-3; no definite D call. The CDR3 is CASSWASTDTQYF. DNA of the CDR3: TGTGCCAGCAGCTGGGCTAGCACAGATACGCAGTATTTT.